A selection of T cell receptor beta chains follows, all from one sample in a study of blood T cell repertoires in COVID-19. Measured with immunoSEQ multiplex PCR; TCRdb has only the in-frame clones, and not every one. Of approximately 52,000 clones in the sample, around 92% were seen once. Material: peripheral blood. The receptors stem from a man aged 50 to 59 with active COVID-19. Each CDR3 is given with its conserved first and last residue. The D gene is left open where the match is weak. For some rows the clone size is stated as once, few or many, or as a class when expanded; others skip it.

abundance | d_gene | j_gene | v_gene | len | CDR3nt | CDR3aa
. | TRBD1 | TRBJ2-4 | TRBV7-9 | 14 | TGTGCCAGCAGCCGACAGGGTGCCAAAAACATTCAGTACTTC | CASSRQGAKNIQYF
many | TRBD1 | TRBJ1-6 | TRBV6-2/TRBV6-3 | 14 | TGTGCCAGCAGCCCCGGACAGGGTGGATCACCCCTCCACTTT | CASSPGQGGSPLHF
. | . | TRBJ2-7 | TRBV10-3 | 12 | TGTGCCATCAGTGATCAGTCCTACGAGCAGTACTTC | CAISDQSYEQYF
. | TRBD2 | TRBJ2-5 | TRBV3-1/TRBV3-2 | 13 | TGTGCCAGCAGCCCGCCGGGACTACAGACCCAGTACTTC | CASSPPGLQTQYF
. | TRBD1 | TRBJ1-1 | TRBV5-1 | 15 | TGCGCCAGCAGCAAAGGGGACAGGGGGTTTACTGAAGCTTTCTTT | CASSKGDRGFTEAFF
. | TRBD2 | TRBJ2-3 | TRBV3-1/TRBV3-2 | 17 | TGTGCCAGCAGCCAAGGGCGGCGAGCGGGGGGCACAGATACGCAGTATTTT | CASSQGRRAGGTDTQYF
. | TRBD1 | TRBJ1-3 | TRBV7-6 | 18 | TGTGCCAGCAGCCGTAAGACCGGGACAGGGTCCCCTGGAAACACCATATATTTT | CASSRKTGTGSPGNTIYF
. | TRBD2 | TRBJ2-3 | TRBV11-2 | 16 | TGTGCCAGCAGCCCCGGGGGACTAGCGAAAACAGATACGCAGTATTTT | CASSPGGLAKTDTQYF
. | TRBD1 | TRBJ2-7 | TRBV29-1 | 13 | TGCAGCGTTGTGGGACAGGGGGCGTACGAGCAGTACTTC | CSVVGQGAYEQYF
. | . | TRBJ2-3 | TRBV1 | 16 | TGCACCAGCAGCCCCGGGACTAGCGCTAGCACAGATACGCAGTATTTT | CTSSPGTSASTDTQYF
. | . | TRBJ1-5 | TRBV4-1 | 15 | TGCGCCAGCAGAAGTATAGGGGGAAGCAATCAGCCCCAGCATTTT | CASRSIGGSNQPQHF
. | . | TRBJ1-6 | TRBV18 | 14 | TGTGCCAGCTCACCTACGGAGGGCAATTCACCCCTCCACTTT | CASSPTEGNSPLHF
. | . | TRBJ2-3 | TRBV6-5 | 14 | TGTGCCAGCAGCCACAGAGAACCAACAGATACGCAGTATTTT | CASSHREPTDTQYF
. | TRBD2 | TRBJ2-2 | TRBV28 | 13 | TGTGCCAGCAGATCCGGGGGGGCCGGGGAGCTGTTTTTT | CASRSGGAGELFF